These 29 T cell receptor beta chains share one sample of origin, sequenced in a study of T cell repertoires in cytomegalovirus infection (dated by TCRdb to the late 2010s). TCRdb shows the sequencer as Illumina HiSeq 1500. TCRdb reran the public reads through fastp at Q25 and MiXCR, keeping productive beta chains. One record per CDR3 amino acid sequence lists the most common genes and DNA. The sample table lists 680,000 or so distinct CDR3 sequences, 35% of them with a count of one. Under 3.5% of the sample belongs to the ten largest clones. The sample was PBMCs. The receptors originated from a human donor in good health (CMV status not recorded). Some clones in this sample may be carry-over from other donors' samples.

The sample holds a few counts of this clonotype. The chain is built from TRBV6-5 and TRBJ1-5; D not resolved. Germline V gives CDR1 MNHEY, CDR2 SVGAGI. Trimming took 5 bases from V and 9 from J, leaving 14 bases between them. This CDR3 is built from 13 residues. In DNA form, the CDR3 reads TGTGCCAGCAGTGATAGCAGCCCCCCGCCCCAGCATTTT. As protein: CASSDSSPPPQHF.

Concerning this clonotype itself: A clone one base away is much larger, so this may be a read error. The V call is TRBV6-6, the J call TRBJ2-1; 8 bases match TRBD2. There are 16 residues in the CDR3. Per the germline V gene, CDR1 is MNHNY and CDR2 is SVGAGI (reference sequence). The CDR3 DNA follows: TGTGCCAGCAGGTACTCGGGGGGGGGCGGCTACAATGAGCAGTTCTTC. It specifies CASRYSGGGGYNEQFF.

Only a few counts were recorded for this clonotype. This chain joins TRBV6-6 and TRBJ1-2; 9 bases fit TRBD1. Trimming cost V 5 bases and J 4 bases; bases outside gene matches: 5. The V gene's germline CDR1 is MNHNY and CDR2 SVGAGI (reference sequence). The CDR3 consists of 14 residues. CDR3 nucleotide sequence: TGTGCCAGCAGTCAACAGGGGGCGGGCTATGGCTACACCTTC. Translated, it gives CASSQQGAGYGYTF.

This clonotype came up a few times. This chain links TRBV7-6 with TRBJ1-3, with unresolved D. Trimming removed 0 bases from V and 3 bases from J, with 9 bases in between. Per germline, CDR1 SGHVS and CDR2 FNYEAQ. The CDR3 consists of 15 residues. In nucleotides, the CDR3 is TGTGCCAGCAGCTTAGCCACAGATTATGGAAACACCATATATTTT. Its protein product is CASSLATDYGNTIYF. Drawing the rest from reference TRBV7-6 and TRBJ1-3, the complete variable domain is GAGVSQSPRYKVTKRGQDVALRCDPISGHVSLYWYRQALGQGPEFLTYFNYEAQQDKSGLPNDRFSAERPEGSISTLTIQRTEQRDSAMYRCASSLATDYGNTIYFGEGSWLTVV.

The CDR3 region is CASSQEPDGSGNTIYF. The CDR3 DNA reads TGCGCCAGCAGCCAAGAACCCGACGGCTCTGGAAACACCATATATTTT. The genes are TRBV4-1 and TRBJ1-3; D gene unclear. The germline V gene encodes CDR1 MGHRA and CDR2 YSYEKL. Trimming removed 0 bases at V and 0 bases at J, with 9 bases between. This CDR3 spans 16 amino acids.

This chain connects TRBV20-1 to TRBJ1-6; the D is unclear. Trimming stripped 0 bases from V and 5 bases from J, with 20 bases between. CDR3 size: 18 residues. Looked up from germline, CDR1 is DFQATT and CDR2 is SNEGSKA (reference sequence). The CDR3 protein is CSARDPGGLRMDNSPLHF. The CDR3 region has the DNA TGCAGTGCTAGAGATCCCGGAGGTCTCCGGATGGATAATTCACCCCTCCACTTT.

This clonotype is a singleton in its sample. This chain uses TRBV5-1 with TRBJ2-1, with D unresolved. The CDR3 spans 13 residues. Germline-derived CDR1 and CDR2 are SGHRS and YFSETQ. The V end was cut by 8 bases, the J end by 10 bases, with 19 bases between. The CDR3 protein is CARTLVSVKEQFF. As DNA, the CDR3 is TGCGCCAGAACCCTTGTGTCCGTCAAGGAGCAGTTCTTC.

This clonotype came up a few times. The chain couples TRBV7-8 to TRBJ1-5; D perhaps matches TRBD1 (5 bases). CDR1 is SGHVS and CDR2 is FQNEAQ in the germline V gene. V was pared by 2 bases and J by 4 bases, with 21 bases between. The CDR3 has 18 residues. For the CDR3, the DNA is TGTGCCAGCAGCTTACTCCCAAGAGACCGGGACCGAAATCAGCCCCAGCATTTT. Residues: CASSLLPRDRDRNQPQHF.

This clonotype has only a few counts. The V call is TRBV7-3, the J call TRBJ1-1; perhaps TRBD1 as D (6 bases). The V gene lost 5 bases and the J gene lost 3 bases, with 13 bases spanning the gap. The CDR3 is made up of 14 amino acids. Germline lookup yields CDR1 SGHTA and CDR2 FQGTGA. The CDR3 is CASSTTGGDTEAFF. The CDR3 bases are TGTGCCAGCAGCACGACAGGCGGGGACACTGAAGCTTTCTTT.

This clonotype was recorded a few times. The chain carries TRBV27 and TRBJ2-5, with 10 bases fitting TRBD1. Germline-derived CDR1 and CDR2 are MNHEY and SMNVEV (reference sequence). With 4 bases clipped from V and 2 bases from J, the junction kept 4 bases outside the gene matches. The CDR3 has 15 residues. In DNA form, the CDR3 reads TGTGCCAGCAGTTGGGACAGGGGTTTACAAGAGACCCAGTACTTC. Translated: CASSWDRGLQETQYF.

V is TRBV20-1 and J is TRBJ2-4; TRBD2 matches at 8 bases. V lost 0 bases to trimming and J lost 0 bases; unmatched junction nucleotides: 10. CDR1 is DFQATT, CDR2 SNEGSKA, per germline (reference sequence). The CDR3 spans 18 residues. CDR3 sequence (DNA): TGCAGTGCTAGAGACGTGACTAGCGATTCCTTAGCCAAAAACATTCAGTACTTC. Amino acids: CSARDVTSDSLAKNIQYF.

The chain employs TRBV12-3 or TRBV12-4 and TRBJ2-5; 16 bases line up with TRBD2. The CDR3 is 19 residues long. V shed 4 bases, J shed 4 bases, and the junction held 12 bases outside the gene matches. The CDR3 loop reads CASSYGTSGRVWKGETQYF. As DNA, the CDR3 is TGTGCCAGCAGTTACGGGACTAGCGGGAGGGTATGGAAAGGAGAGACCCAGTACTTC.

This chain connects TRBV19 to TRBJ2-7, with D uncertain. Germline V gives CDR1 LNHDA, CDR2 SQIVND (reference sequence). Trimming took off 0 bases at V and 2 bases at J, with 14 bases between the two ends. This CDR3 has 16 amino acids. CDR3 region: CASSIDHVDGTYEQYF. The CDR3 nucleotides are TGTGCCAGTAGTATAGACCATGTGGACGGAACCTACGAGCAGTACTTC.

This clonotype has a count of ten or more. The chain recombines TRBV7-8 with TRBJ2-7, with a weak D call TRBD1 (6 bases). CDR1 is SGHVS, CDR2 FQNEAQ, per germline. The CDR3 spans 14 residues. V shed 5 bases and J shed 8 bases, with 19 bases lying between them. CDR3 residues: CASSPAGDRSKQYF. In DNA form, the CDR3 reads TGTGCCAGCAGCCCCGCAGGGGACCGGAGCAAGCAGTACTTC.

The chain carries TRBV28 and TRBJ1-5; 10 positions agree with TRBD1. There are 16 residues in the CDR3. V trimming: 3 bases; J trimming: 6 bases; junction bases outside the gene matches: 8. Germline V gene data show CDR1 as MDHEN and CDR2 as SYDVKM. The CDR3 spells CASSFGDRGVRQPQHF. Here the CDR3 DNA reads TGTGCCAGCAGTTTTGGGGACAGGGGCGTCCGTCAGCCCCAGCATTTT.

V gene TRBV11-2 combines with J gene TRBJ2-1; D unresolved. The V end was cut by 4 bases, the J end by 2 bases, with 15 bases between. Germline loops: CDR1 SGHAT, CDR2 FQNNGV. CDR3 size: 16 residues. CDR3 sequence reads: CASSSRSSRTYNEQFF. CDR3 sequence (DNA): TGTGCCAGCAGCTCACGCTCATCTAGAACCTACAATGAGCAGTTCTTC.

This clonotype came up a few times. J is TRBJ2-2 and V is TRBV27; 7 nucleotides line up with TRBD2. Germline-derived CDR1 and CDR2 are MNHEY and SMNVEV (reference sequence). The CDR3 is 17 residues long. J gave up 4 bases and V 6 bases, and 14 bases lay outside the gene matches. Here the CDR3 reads CASSLRRTRGFTGELFF. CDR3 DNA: TGTGCCAGCAGCTTACGGCGGACTAGAGGCTTCACCGGGGAGCTGTTTTTT.

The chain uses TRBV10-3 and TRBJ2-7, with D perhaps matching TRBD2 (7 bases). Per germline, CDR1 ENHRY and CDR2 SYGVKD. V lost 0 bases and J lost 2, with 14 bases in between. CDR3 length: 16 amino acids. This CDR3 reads CAISESAGASAYEQYF. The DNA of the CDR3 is TGTGCCATCAGTGAGTCTGCGGGGGCGTCGGCCTACGAGCAGTACTTC.

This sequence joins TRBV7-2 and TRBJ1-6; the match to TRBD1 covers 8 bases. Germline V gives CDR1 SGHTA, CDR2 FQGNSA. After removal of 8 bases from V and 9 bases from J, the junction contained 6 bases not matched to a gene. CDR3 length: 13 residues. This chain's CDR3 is CASSGQGTSPLHF. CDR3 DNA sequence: TGTGCCAGCTCTGGACAGGGCACTTCACCCCTCCACTTT.

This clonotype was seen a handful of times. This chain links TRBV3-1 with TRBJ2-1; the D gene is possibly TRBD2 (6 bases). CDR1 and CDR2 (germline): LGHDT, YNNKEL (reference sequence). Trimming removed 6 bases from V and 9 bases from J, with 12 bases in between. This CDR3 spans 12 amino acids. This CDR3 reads CASRRLGSEQFF. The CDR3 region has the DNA TGTGCCAGCAGGCGACTAGGGTCTGAGCAGTTCTTC.

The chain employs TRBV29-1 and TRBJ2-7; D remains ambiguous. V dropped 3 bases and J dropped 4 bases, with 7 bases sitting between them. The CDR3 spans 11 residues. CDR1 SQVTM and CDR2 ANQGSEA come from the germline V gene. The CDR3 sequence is CSVEDKYEQYF. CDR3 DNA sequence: TGCAGCGTTGAGGATAAATACGAGCAGTACTTC.

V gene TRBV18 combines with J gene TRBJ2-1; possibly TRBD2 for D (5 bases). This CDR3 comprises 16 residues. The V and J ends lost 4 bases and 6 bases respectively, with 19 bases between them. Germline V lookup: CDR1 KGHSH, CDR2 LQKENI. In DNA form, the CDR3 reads TGTGCCAGCTCACGAAGAACAGCCGACGCGGGCAATGAGCAGTTCTTC. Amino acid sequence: CASSRRTADAGNEQFF.

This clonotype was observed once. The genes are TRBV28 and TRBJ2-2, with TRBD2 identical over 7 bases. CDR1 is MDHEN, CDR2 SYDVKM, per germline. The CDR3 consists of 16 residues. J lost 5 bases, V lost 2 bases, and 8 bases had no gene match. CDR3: CASSLIGGRGTGELFF. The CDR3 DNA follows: TGTGCCAGCAGTTTAATAGGAGGGCGGGGGACCGGGGAGCTGTTTTTT.

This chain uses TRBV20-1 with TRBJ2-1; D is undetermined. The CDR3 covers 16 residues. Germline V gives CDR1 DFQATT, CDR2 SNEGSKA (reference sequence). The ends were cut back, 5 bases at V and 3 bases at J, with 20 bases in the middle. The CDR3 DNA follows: TGCAGTGCTCCCCATGAAGCAAGTCTATTCTACAATGAGCAGTTCTTC. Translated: CSAPHEASLFYNEQFF.

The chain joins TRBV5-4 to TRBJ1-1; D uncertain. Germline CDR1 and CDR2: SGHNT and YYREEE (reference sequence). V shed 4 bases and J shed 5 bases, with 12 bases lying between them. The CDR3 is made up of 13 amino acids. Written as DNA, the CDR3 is TGTGCCAGCAGCCATGCCTTAGAAACTGAAGCTTTCTTT. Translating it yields CASSHALETEAFF. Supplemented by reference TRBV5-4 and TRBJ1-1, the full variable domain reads ETGVTQSPTHLIKTRGQQVTLRCSSQSGHNTVSWYQQALGQGPQFIFQYYREEENGRGNFPPRFSGLQFPNYSSELNVNALELDDSALYLCASSHALETEAFFGQGTRLTVV.

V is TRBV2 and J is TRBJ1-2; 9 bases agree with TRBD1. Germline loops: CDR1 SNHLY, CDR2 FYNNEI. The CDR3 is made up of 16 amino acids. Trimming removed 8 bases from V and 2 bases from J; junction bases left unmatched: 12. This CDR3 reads CASYKYRDRDNYGYTF. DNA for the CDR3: TGTGCCAGCTACAAGTATCGGGACAGGGACAACTATGGCTACACCTTC.

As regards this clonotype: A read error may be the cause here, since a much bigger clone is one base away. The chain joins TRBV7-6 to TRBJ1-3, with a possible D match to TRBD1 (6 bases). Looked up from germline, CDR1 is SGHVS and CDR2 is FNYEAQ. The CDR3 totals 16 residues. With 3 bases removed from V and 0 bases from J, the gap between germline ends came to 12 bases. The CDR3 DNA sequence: TGTGCCAGCAGCTTCAGGACAGCCAACTCTGGAAACACCATATATTTT. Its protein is CASSFRTANSGNTIYF.

The CDR3 is CASSYSNPTGTSGTYEQYF. The DNA of the CDR3 is TGTGCCAGCAGTTACTCCAACCCAACCGGGACTAGCGGAACCTACGAGCAGTACTTC. The V and J genes are TRBV6-6 and TRBJ2-7; 11 nucleotides align to TRBD2. The CDR3 length is 19 residues. V was pared by 0 bases and J by 2 bases, with 12 bases of the junction left unmatched. Germline CDR1 MNHNY, CDR2 SVGAGI (reference sequence).

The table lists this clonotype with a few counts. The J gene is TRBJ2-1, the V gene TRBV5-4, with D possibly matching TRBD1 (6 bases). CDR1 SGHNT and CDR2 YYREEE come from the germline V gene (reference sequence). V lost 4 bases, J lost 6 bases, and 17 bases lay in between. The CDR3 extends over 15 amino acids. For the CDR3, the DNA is TGTGCCAGCAGCCCGCCCAGGGGTTTTAGCAATGAGCAGTTCTTC. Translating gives CASSPPRGFSNEQFF.